The clone carrying this T cell receptor (beta chain) showed up just a few times. Its antigen remains unknown. This sample was taken from a study of shared clonotypes between healthy human individuals. Broader study findings: Although depth was large, rarefaction showed that sequencing of the sorted subsets was incomplete. Clonotypes shared by all four sorted-subset donors had higher generation probabilities than non-shared clonotypes.

CDR1 and CDR2 (germline): LNHDA, SQIVND (reference sequence). Trimming removed 4 bases from V and 5 bases from J, with 8 bases in between. The CDR3 is made up of 12 amino acids. Genomic DNA belonging to each subset was distributed in equal measure over several immunoSEQ plates. TCRdb's table, derived via immunoSEQ multiplex PCR, lists solely in-frame clones and lacks some. This sample has around 700,000 clones, with more than 70% found just once. Material: memory CD4+ T cells sorted from blood. Subset indicated: CD45RA-negative fraction. The sequence was collected from a young woman in good health. This rearrangement joins TRBV19 to TRBJ2-5; D gene uncertain. CDR3 in amino acids: CASSRAAETQYF. For the CDR3, the DNA is TGTGCCAGTAGTAGAGCCGCGGAGACCCAGTACTTC.